This T cell receptor (beta chain) was sequenced for a study of blood T cell repertoires in COVID-19. Overall study context: Sites across the United States, Italy and Spain contributed samples from acute and convalescent COVID-19. PBMCs, B-cell-depleted T cells, or T cells provided the cDNA or gDNA that made up the material.

Germline loops: CDR1 DFQATT, CDR2 SNEGSKA (reference sequence). The CDR3 covers 18 residues. The germline V and J ends were trimmed by 3 bases and 0 bases, with 20 bases remaining between them. Only in-frame clones appear in the TCRdb table, and some are missing; sequencing was by immunoSEQ multiplex PCR. The data contain approximately 270,000 clones, around 83% of them singletons. In this sample, this clone turned up once. This TCR was sampled from an elderly man with acute or convalescent COVID-19. The V call is TRBV20-1, the J call TRBJ2-2; D is possibly TRBD2 (6 bases). Sequences were obtained from peripheral blood. The CDR3 is CSASRSRTGGANTGELFF. DNA of the CDR3: TGCAGTGCTAGTAGGTCCCGAACGGGCGGGGCGAACACCGGGGAGCTGTTTTTT.